The 29 T cell receptor beta chains below come from one sample, sequenced in a study of long-term antiretroviral therapy in people with HIV. Version v3.0 of the immunoSEQ assay was performed at survey level. Generated by immunoSEQ multiplex PCR, the TCRdb table keeps only in-frame clones and is missing some. The sample lists more than 20,000 clones; about 80% were seen once. The sequencing here drew on unsorted PBMCs, taken 0.5 years after starting antiretroviral therapy. All receptors derive from a man aged 18-30 years with HIV.

The rearrangement uses TRBV6-1 and TRBJ2-2; 7 bases agree with TRBD2. CDR1 MNHNS and CDR2 SASEGT come from the germline V gene. CDR3 length equals 14 residues. V trimming: 6 bases; J trimming: 2 bases; junction bases outside the gene matches: 3. CDR3 in DNA: TGTGCCAGCAGGGGACTACCCAACACCGGGGAGCTGTTTTTT. Amino acid sequence: CASRGLPNTGELFF.

The chain links TRBV9 to TRBJ2-5; 9 bases agree with TRBD2. With 0 bases clipped from V and 5 bases from J, the junction kept 8 bases outside the gene matches. This CDR3 is built from 16 residues. Germline V gene sequence: CDR1 SGDLS, CDR2 YYNGEE. CDR3 sequence reads: CASSVAGGGAWETQYF. Written as DNA, the CDR3 is TGTGCCAGCAGCGTAGCTGGCGGGGGGGCATGGGAGACCCAGTACTTC.

This clone was found a few times. The rearrangement joins TRBV29-1 to TRBJ1-2; TRBD1 matches at 8 bases. The CDR3 consists of 15 residues. Germline CDR1 SQVTM, CDR2 ANQGSEA. Losses at the gene ends were 2 bases for V and 2 bases for J; bases not matched to a gene: 7. The CDR3 DNA follows: TGCAGCGTTGAAAAAAGGACAGGGTTAAACTATGGCTACACCTTC. Translation: CSVEKRTGLNYGYTF. Combining the CDR3 with reference TRBV29-1 and TRBJ1-2 gives the whole variable domain SAVISQKPSRDICQRGTSLTIQCQVDSQVTMMFWYRQQPGQSLTLIATANQGSEATYESGFVIDKFPISRPNLTFSTLTVSNMSPEDSSIYLCSVEKRTGLNYGYTFGSGTRLTVV.

This clone came up once. The V call is TRBV9, the J call TRBJ2-3; 9 bases align to TRBD2. The CDR3 is 16 residues long. With V trimmed by 0 bases and J by 4 bases, 6 bases remained unmatched. Germline V lookup: CDR1 SGDLS, CDR2 YYNGEE. Here the CDR3 DNA reads TGTGCCAGCAGCGTAGAGTTTAGCGGGAGTTCAGATACGCAGTATTTT. Protein sequence: CASSVEFSGSSDTQYF.

The chain links TRBV9 to TRBJ2-3; TRBD2 agrees at 11 bases. CDR3 length equals 15 residues. V shed 6 bases and J 4 bases; nucleotides not matched to a gene: 7. Germline CDR1 is SGDLS and CDR2 is YYNGEE. Here the CDR3 reads CASTGGSGGADTQYF. As DNA, the CDR3 is TGTGCCAGCACCGGGGGTAGCGGGGGGGCAGATACGCAGTATTTT.

The chain carries TRBV7-6 and TRBJ1-1; 7 bases line up with TRBD1. The CDR3 has 13 amino acids. V lost 5 bases to trimming and J lost 5 bases; unmatched junction nucleotides: 5. Germline values: CDR1 SGHVS, CDR2 FNYEAQ. The CDR3, as DNA: TGTGCCAGCAGCCAGGACAGGTTGACTGAAGCTTTCTTT. It translates to CASSQDRLTEAFF.

V usage is TRBV18 and J usage is TRBJ1-2; a possible D gene is TRBD1 (6 bases). The germline gives CDR1 KGHSH, CDR2 LQKENI. Trimming shortened V by 3 bases and J by 2 bases, and 7 bases separated the two germline ends. The CDR3 sequence is 13 residues long. The CDR3 DNA is TGTGCCAGCTCACCGGACAGCAACTATGGCTACACCTTC. Translating gives CASSPDSNYGYTF.

V gene TRBV9 combines with J gene TRBJ2-7, with no clear D. The CDR3 spans 17 residues. V was shortened by 0 bases and J by 9 bases, with 25 bases between the two germline ends. CDR1 and CDR2 from the germline V gene are SGDLS and YYNGEE. The CDR3 DNA reads as TGTGCCAGCAGCGTAGGAGTCTTGGCAGCTGAATCCGGTGGGCAGTACTTC. It specifies CASSVGVLAAESGGQYF.

This clone was recorded once. V gene TRBV5-1 combines with J gene TRBJ1-4; TRBD1 matches 7 bases. The germline V gene has CDR1 SGHRS and CDR2 YFSETQ. The CDR3 covers 15 residues. The V gene end was trimmed by 0 bases and the J gene end by 10 bases; junction bases not matched to a gene: 9. CDR3 coding DNA: TGCGCCAGCAGCTTGGGCGACCCAGGGGGAGTAAAACTGTTTTTT. This gives the protein CASSLGDPGGVKLFF.

This clone was observed a handful of times. This chain uses TRBV27 with TRBJ2-1; tentative D call: TRBD1 (5 bases). Trimming took off 0 bases at V and 9 bases at J, with 12 bases between the two ends. Germline V gene data show CDR1 as MNHEY and CDR2 as SMNVEV (reference sequence). The CDR3 length is 14 residues. In nucleotides, the CDR3 is TGTGCCAGCAGTTTATCCGGACAAGGTACTGAGCAGTTCTTC. It yields the protein CASSLSGQGTEQFF.

The chain combines TRBV14 with TRBJ2-1; perhaps TRBD2 as D (6 bases). The CDR3 is made up of 14 amino acids. Trimming left V 3 bases short and J 15 bases short, with 21 bases between. Germline lookup yields CDR1 SGHDN and CDR2 FVKESK. The chain's CDR3 is CASSQLGGAGTLFF. DNA of the CDR3: TGTGCCAGCAGCCAGCTGGGGGGAGCCGGGACGTTGTTCTTC.

The chain recombines TRBV2 with TRBJ2-5, with D maybe TRBD2 (6 bases). V lost 5 bases, J lost 1 base, and 17 bases lay in between. This CDR3 is 16 amino acids long. Germline CDR1 reads SNHLY; CDR2 reads FYNNEI. CDR3 sequence: CASSSDPGTFQETQYF. The CDR3 region has the DNA TGTGCCAGCAGTTCTGACCCCGGGACTTTCCAAGAGACCCAGTACTTC.

The chain has TRBV19 and TRBJ1-1; the D is unclear. The CDR3 sequence is 13 residues long. The germline gives CDR1 LNHDA, CDR2 SQIVND (reference sequence). Trimming removed 6 bases at V and 5 bases at J, with 13 bases between. The CDR3 bases are TGTGCCAGTAGGGAGTTCACACGGACTGAAGCTTTCTTT. Encoded protein: CASREFTRTEAFF.

This chain joins TRBV18 and TRBJ1-1; D is possibly TRBD1 (6 bases). V was trimmed by 2 bases and J by 11 bases, leaving 15 bases between them. Germline CDR1 is KGHSH and CDR2 is LQKENI. This CDR3 contains 13 residues. CDR3 bases: TGTGCCAGCTCACCAGGGCTGGGGGCAGACGCTTTCTTT. Translating it yields CASSPGLGADAFF.

The chain employs TRBV29-1 and TRBJ2-5; D might be TRBD1 (5 bases). Germline V gene sequence: CDR1 SQVTM, CDR2 ANQGSEA. The ends were cut back, 4 bases at V and 5 bases at J, with 14 bases in the middle. The CDR3 runs 13 residues. Here the CDR3 DNA reads TGCAGCGTTGGACCAGGGTTAGGCGAGACCCAGTACTTC. It is translated as CSVGPGLGETQYF.

V is TRBV7-9 and J is TRBJ1-1; no clear D gene. Trimming pared 4 bases from V and 0 bases from J, leaving 18 bases between. CDR3 size: 17 residues. In germline, CDR1 is SEHNR, CDR2 FQNEAQ (reference sequence). CDR3 DNA sequence: TGTGCCAGCAGCTCAGGATACCTGGTATTTATGAACACTGAAGCTTTCTTT. Translation: CASSSGYLVFMNTEAFF.

The chain recombines TRBV19 with TRBJ1-1; 8 nucleotides agree with TRBD1. This CDR3 contains 14 residues. After removal of 9 bases from V and 3 bases from J, the junction contained 9 bases not matched to a gene. The V gene's germline CDR1 is LNHDA and CDR2 SQIVND (reference sequence). Here the CDR3 reads CASGTGRTHTEAFF. The DNA of the CDR3 is TGTGCCAGCGGGACAGGAAGGACCCACACTGAAGCTTTCTTT.

This clone came up once. The chain links TRBV6-5 to TRBJ1-3; TRBD1 aligns across 8 bases. Germline CDR1 MNHEY, CDR2 SVGAGI. Losses at the gene ends were 5 bases for V and 4 bases for J; bases not matched to a gene: 4. The CDR3 is 14 residues long. This CDR3 reads CASSSRGPGNTIYF. DNA of the CDR3: TGTGCCAGCAGTAGCAGGGGGCCGGGAAACACCATATATTTT.

There are a few counts of this clone. The genes are TRBV7-2 and TRBJ1-4; D gene ambiguous. Germline CDR1 SGHTA, CDR2 FQGNSA. Trimming took 1 base from V and 8 from J, leaving 14 bases between them. The CDR3 extends over 15 amino acids. The CDR3 is CASSLEFGSGEKLFF. The CDR3 DNA reads TGTGCCAGCAGCTTAGAATTTGGATCGGGCGAAAAACTGTTTTTT. The full variable domain, completed using reference TRBV7-2 and TRBJ1-4, is GAGVSQSPSNKVTEKGKDVELRCDPISGHTALYWYRQSLGQGLEFLIYFQGNSAPDKSGLPSDRFSAERTGGSVSTLTIQRTQQEDSAVYLCASSLEFGSGEKLFFGSGTQLSVL.

The chain uses TRBV6-4 and TRBJ2-1, with D perhaps matching TRBD1 (6 bases). This CDR3 contains 13 residues. The germline CDR1 and CDR2 sequences are MRHNA and SNTAGT. Trimming stripped 6 bases from V and 4 bases from J, with 10 bases between. The CDR3 DNA is TGTGCCAGCAGCTTGGACAGATACAATGAGCAGTTCTTC. Its protein product is CASSLDRYNEQFF.

The chain has TRBV4-1 and TRBJ2-2, with D unresolved. Germline assignment: CDR1 MGHRA and CDR2 YSYEKL. V was trimmed by 3 bases and J by 4 bases, leaving 15 bases between them. CDR3 length equals 16 residues. DNA for the CDR3: TGCGCCAGCAGCCACTTGATTGGTTCGGGCACCGGGGAGCTGTTTTTT. It specifies CASSHLIGSGTGELFF.

This chain joins TRBV27 and TRBJ2-6; unclear D gene. V lost 10 bases and J 4 bases, leaving 8 bases between the germline ends. Per the germline V gene, CDR1 is MNHEY and CDR2 is SMNVEV (reference sequence). This CDR3 is 12 amino acids long. The CDR3 bases are TGTGCCACCCTATCCGGGGCCAACGTCCTGACTTTC. It specifies CATLSGANVLTF.

The chain uses TRBV11-2 and TRBJ2-2; TRBD2 aligns across 8 bases. The CDR3 is made up of 14 amino acids. The V and J ends lost 1 base and 5 bases, in that order; junction bases with no gene match: 0. CDR1 is SGHAT, CDR2 FQNNGV, per germline. Here the CDR3 reads CASSLGLATGELFF. CDR3 DNA sequence: TGTGCCAGCAGCTTAGGACTAGCGACCGGGGAGCTGTTTTTT.

The chain is built from TRBV29-1 and TRBJ1-1; D might be TRBD1 (6 bases). The CDR3 consists of 13 residues. The V gene's germline CDR1 is SQVTM and CDR2 ANQGSEA. The germline V and J ends were trimmed by 7 bases and 7 bases, with 19 bases remaining between them. CDR3 nucleotides: TGCAGCGCCCTCCGTTCGGACAGCTATGAAGCTTTCTTT. It specifies CSALRSDSYEAFF.

The gene calls are TRBV5-1 and TRBJ1-4, with D possibly matching TRBD1 (5 bases). This CDR3 has 15 amino acids. V lost 3 bases and J 3 bases, leaving 12 bases between the germline ends. In germline, CDR1 is SGHRS, CDR2 YFSETQ. The CDR3, as DNA: TGCGCCAGCAGCTCTCGGGACGGGGCTAATGAAAAACTGTTTTTT. It yields the protein CASSSRDGANEKLFF.

The V gene is TRBV6-1, the J gene TRBJ2-7; 8 bases are shared with TRBD2. V lost 8 bases and J lost 7; bases outside the gene matches: 16. This CDR3 has 15 residues. Germline CDR1 reads MNHNS; CDR2 reads SASEGT. In DNA form, the CDR3 reads TGTGCCAGCGGGGGGGGCGGGACTAGTGCATTTGAGCAGTACTTC. It is translated as CASGGGGTSAFEQYF.

This chain links TRBV5-4 with TRBJ2-3; TRBD2 aligns across 10 bases. The CDR3 is 16 residues long. V was clipped by 4 bases and J by 2 bases; unmatched bases: 7. Germline V lookup: CDR1 SGHNT, CDR2 YYREEE (reference sequence). The CDR3 DNA follows: TGTGCCAGCAGCCCACAGCGGGGGGGCGACACAGATACGCAGTATTTT. It is translated as CASSPQRGGDTDTQYF.

The chain employs TRBV5-8 and TRBJ1-2, with D possibly being TRBD1 (5 bases). The CDR3 runs 16 residues. Trimming removed 4 bases at V and 3 bases at J, with 19 bases between. Looked up from germline, CDR1 is SGHTS and CDR2 is YDEGEE. CDR3 region: CASSPGGGYEDYGYTF. The CDR3 DNA follows: TGTGCCAGCAGCCCTGGCGGGGGTTATGAGGACTATGGCTACACCTTC.

In its sample, this clone ranks as medium-sized (0.01 to 0.1%). The V call is TRBV7-6, the J call TRBJ2-7; TRBD2 aligns across 10 bases. Per the germline V gene, CDR1 is SGHVS and CDR2 is FNYEAQ. There are 13 residues in the CDR3. The junction had 4 bases not matched to a gene; V was cut back by 4 bases and J by 7 bases. This chain's CDR3 is CASSSTSGEEQYF. The CDR3 nucleotides are TGTGCCAGCAGCTCAACTAGCGGGGAAGAGCAGTACTTC.